The 32 T cell receptor beta chains reported below all come from one sample, sequenced in a study of T-cell memory formation after mild COVID-19. TCRdb reprocessed the 5' RACE reads via MiXCR and lists one record per CDR3 protein. Seen here are hundreds of thousands of distinct CDR3 sequences, less than 20% observed once, and the top ten hold about a fifth. Input material: PBMCs or a T cell subset sorted from them (not recorded which). Every receptor here comes from a man in his late teens or twenties who had mild COVID-19 (a few samples of this study predate the infection). Cell type and time point are not known.

This clonotype was counted between two and nine times. The chain has TRBV20-1 and TRBJ2-3, with TRBD1 as a possible D gene (5 bases). V gave up 5 bases and J gave up 4 bases, with 16 bases separating them. The CDR3 consists of 14 residues. Germline V gene data show CDR1 as DFQATT and CDR2 as SNEGSKA (reference sequence). CDR3 coding DNA: TGCAGTGCTGCTCTGGGGCTAGTTCCAGATACGCAGTATTTT. It translates to CSAALGLVPDTQYF.

This clonotype was counted between two and nine times. The J gene is TRBJ2-1, the V gene TRBV6-2 or TRBV6-3; TRBD2 is a possible D gene (7 bases). Germline V gene data show CDR1 as MNHEY and CDR2 as SVGEGT. There are 15 residues in the CDR3. Trimming shortened V by 0 bases and J by 12 bases, and 18 bases separated the two germline ends. This CDR3 reads CASSYSTAQGRGQFF. The DNA for the CDR3 is TGTGCCAGCAGTTACTCGACGGCGCAGGGGAGGGGGCAGTTCTTC.

In this sample, this clonotype turned up many times. The chain links TRBV6-6 to TRBJ2-3; no reliable D call. This CDR3 has 15 residues. The germline gives CDR1 MNHNY, CDR2 SVGAGI (reference sequence). Deletions cut 6 bases from V and 2 bases from J, with 15 bases between. The CDR3 is CASRPSELHTDTQYF. CDR3 coding DNA: TGTGCCAGCAGGCCGAGCGAGCTACACACAGATACGCAGTATTTT.

The chain links TRBV29-1 to TRBJ2-5, with 9 nucleotides matching TRBD1. V gave up 4 bases and J gave up 4 bases; unmatched junction bases: 7. This CDR3 comprises 14 residues. From germline, CDR1 is SQVTM and CDR2 ANQGSEA. The CDR3 bases are TGCAGCGTTGGTATGGGACAGGGAAGAGAGACCCAGTACTTC. Translating gives CSVGMGQGRETQYF.

This clonotype was seen a handful of times. The chain couples TRBV5-1 to TRBJ1-2; the match to TRBD1 covers 10 bases. CDR1 SGHRS and CDR2 YFSETQ come from the germline V gene. The CDR3 is made up of 15 amino acids. The V segment lost 4 bases and the J segment 6 bases; nucleotides outside the gene matches: 9. CDR3 coding DNA: TGCGCCAGCAGCGTGACAGGGGGCGCATTGGATGGCTACACCTTC. The encoded protein is CASSVTGGALDGYTF.

At least ten counts were recorded for this clonotype. This chain connects TRBV7-2 to TRBJ2-6, with D maybe TRBD1 (6 bases). This CDR3 contains 15 residues. CDR1 and CDR2 from the germline V gene are SGHTA and FQGNSA. V shed 4 bases and J shed 0 bases, with 7 bases lying between them. The CDR3 here is CASSWGHSGANVLTF. The DNA for the CDR3 is TGTGCCAGCAGCTGGGGACACTCTGGGGCCAACGTCCTGACTTTC.

In this sample, this clonotype turned up a few times. This chain links TRBV5-1 with TRBJ2-5; D is perhaps TRBD1 or TRBD2 (5 bases each). Germline loops: CDR1 SGHRS, CDR2 YFSETQ. Trimming cost V 2 bases and J 3 bases, with 14 bases left between them. The CDR3 is made up of 15 amino acids. CDR3 bases: TGCGCCAGCAGCTTCCGGGACCCGAAAGAAGAGACCCAGTACTTC. Translation: CASSFRDPKEETQYF.

This clonotype has just a few counts. The J gene is TRBJ2-7, the V gene TRBV6-2 or TRBV6-3, with D unclear. The CDR3 totals 14 residues. Trimming took 4 bases from V and 6 from J, leaving 16 bases between them. Germline loops: CDR1 MNHEY, CDR2 SVGEGT. CDR3 loop: CASSSGPARVEQYV. The CDR3 coding sequence is TGTGCCAGCAGTTCCGGACCCGCAAGGGTCGAGCAGTACGTC.

This chain uses TRBV7-6 with TRBJ2-3; no firm D call. From germline, CDR1 is SGHVS and CDR2 FNYEAQ. Trimming took off 3 bases at V and 4 bases at J, with 8 bases between the two ends. The CDR3 is 13 residues long. CDR3 sequence (DNA): TGTGCCAGCAGCTTCGATACCCCAGATACGCAGTATTTT. Residues: CASSFDTPDTQYF.

In its sample, this clonotype was seen many times. The rearrangement uses TRBV4-1 and TRBJ1-5, with no clear D. The CDR3 has 15 residues. Germline-derived CDR1 and CDR2 are MGHRA and YSYEKL. V shed 0 bases and J shed 4 bases, with 10 bases lying between them. CDR3 sequence: CASSQEFGANQPQHF. CDR3 nucleotide sequence: TGCGCCAGCAGCCAAGAGTTTGGAGCTAATCAGCCCCAGCATTTT.

This clonotype appeared a few times. CDR3 amino acids: CATSDPAGTDTQYF. CDR3 in DNA: TGTGCCACCAGTGACCCGGCGGGAACAGATACGCAGTATTTT. J is TRBJ2-3 and V is TRBV24-1, with D possibly being TRBD2 (6 bases). V was cut by 4 bases and J by 3 bases, with 10 bases left in between. Per the germline V gene, CDR1 is KGHDR and CDR2 is SFDVKD. This CDR3 is built from 14 residues.

This clonotype showed up just a few times. This chain links TRBV7-8 with TRBJ2-7; 13 positions match TRBD2. CDR1 and CDR2 (germline): SGHVS, FQNEAQ. Trimming at V came to 5 bases and at J to 1 base, leaving 11 bases not matched to a gene. The CDR3 covers 18 residues. As DNA, the CDR3 is TGTGCCAGCAGCCAGCGGACTAGCGGGGGCGTTCGTTCCTACGAGCAGTACTTC. The encoded protein is CASSQRTSGGVRSYEQYF.

The CDR3 coding sequence is TGTGCCAGCAGCACGACAGGGACCCAGCAGTACTTC. This translates into CASSTTGTQQYF. The gene calls are TRBV14 and TRBJ2-7, with 7 bases aligning to TRBD1. V lost 5 bases, J lost 8 bases, and 6 bases stayed unmatched. The V gene's germline CDR1 is SGHDN and CDR2 FVKESK. The CDR3 has 12 amino acids.

There are many counts of this clonotype. The gene calls are TRBV7-9 and TRBJ2-3; D is unclear. V lost 3 bases and J lost 6, with 1 base in between. The CDR3 has 10 amino acids. Germline V lookup: CDR1 SEHNR, CDR2 FQNEAQ (reference sequence). The CDR3 DNA sequence: TGTGCCAGCAGCTTTGATACGCAGTATTTT. Translation: CASSFDTQYF.

This clonotype was observed a handful of times. The gene calls are TRBV5-1 and TRBJ2-7, with 7 bases aligning to TRBD2. Germline V gene sequence: CDR1 SGHRS, CDR2 YFSETQ. CDR3 size: 14 residues. After removal of 5 bases from V and 1 base from J, the junction contained 6 bases not matched to a gene. CDR3 in amino acids: CASSSSSGSYEQYF. The CDR3 bases are TGCGCCAGCAGTTCTTCTAGCGGATCCTACGAGCAGTACTTC.

This clonotype appeared many times. V usage is TRBV12-3 or TRBV12-4 and J usage is TRBJ2-2, with 8 bases identical to TRBD1. The CDR3 totals 17 residues. Trimming cost V 9 bases and J 4 bases; bases outside gene matches: 16. The CDR3 sequence: CASKPPAGTGRTGELFF. CDR3 bases: TGTGCCAGTAAACCGCCCGCCGGGACAGGACGCACCGGGGAGCTGTTTTTT.

This clonotype was recorded a few times. In DNA form, the CDR3 reads TGTGCCAGCGGTCTCAGGGGGTTCGATGATGAGCAGTTCTTC. Its protein product is CASGLRGFDDEQFF. The chain combines TRBV12-3 or TRBV12-4 with TRBJ2-1; 7 positions match TRBD1. This CDR3 spans 14 amino acids. With 8 bases clipped from V and 8 bases from J, the junction kept 12 bases outside the gene matches.

The chain combines TRBV6-2 or TRBV6-3 with TRBJ1-5; D is possibly TRBD1 (5 bases). V lost 2 bases to trimming and J lost 7 bases, with 21 bases between them. CDR1 is MNHEY, CDR2 SVGEGT, per germline. This CDR3 is built from 17 residues. For the CDR3, the DNA is TGTGCCAGCAGTTACGGGGCCGGAAAGGTCCTAGGGCAGCCCCAGCATTTT. Translating it yields CASSYGAGKVLGQPQHF.

This clonotype was seen many times. This rearrangement joins TRBV11-2 to TRBJ1-1; tentative D call: TRBD1 (5 bases). The V gene lost 3 bases and the J gene lost 7 bases, with 12 bases spanning the gap. The CDR3 contains 13 residues. Germline loops: CDR1 SGHAT, CDR2 FQNNGV. CDR3 residues: CASSFKGRVEAFF. CDR3 DNA: TGTGCCAGCAGCTTCAAGGGGCGGGTTGAAGCTTTCTTT. The whole variable domain, filled in from reference TRBV11-2 and TRBJ1-1, reads EAGVAQSPRYKIIEKRQSVAFWCNPISGHATLYWYQQILGQGPKLLIQFQNNGVVDDSQLPKDRFSAERLKGVDSTLKIQPAKLEDSAVYLCASSFKGRVEAFFGQGTRLTVV.

This clonotype appeared many times. The rearrangement links TRBV29-1 to TRBJ1-1; 8 bases align to TRBD1. V dropped 6 bases and J dropped 5; count of bases not matched to a gene: 5. Per germline, CDR1 SQVTM and CDR2 ANQGSEA. The CDR3 is 12 residues long. The CDR3 loop is CSVDRGGTEAFF. The DNA for the CDR3 is TGCAGCGTCGACAGGGGTGGGACTGAAGCTTTCTTT.

This clonotype was seen more than once but under ten times. The rearrangement links TRBV12-3 or TRBV12-4 to TRBJ2-1, with D tentatively TRBD2 (6 bases). This CDR3 is 14 amino acids long. V lost 6 bases, J lost 10 bases, and 19 bases lay in between. The CDR3 DNA reads TGTGCCAGCAGAAATGGAAGGGAGGCGATGGAGCAGTTCTTC. Translated, it gives CASRNGREAMEQFF.

V and J are TRBV7-9 and TRBJ1-5; 10 nucleotides align to TRBD1. The germline V gene encodes CDR1 SEHNR and CDR2 FQNEAQ (reference sequence). The CDR3 totals 16 residues. V lost 5 bases to trimming and J lost 1 base; unmatched junction nucleotides: 5. CDR3 residues: CASSEDRGLSNQPQHF. CDR3 sequence (DNA): TGTGCCAGCAGCGAAGACAGGGGGCTGAGCAATCAGCCCCAGCATTTT.

The chain is built from TRBV12-3 or TRBV12-4 and TRBJ1-2; 7 bases line up with TRBD1. The V and J ends lost 5 bases and 4 bases, in that order; junction bases with no gene match: 7. CDR3 length equals 14 residues. The CDR3 loop is CASSTGDGSYGYTF. In nucleotides, the CDR3 is TGTGCCAGCAGTACAGGGGATGGGAGCTATGGCTACACCTTC.

The rearrangement uses TRBV7-9 and TRBJ2-1; weak D call: TRBD2 (6 bases). This CDR3 has 13 amino acids. The V end was cut by 4 bases, the J end by 9 bases, with 13 bases between. Germline V gives CDR1 SEHNR, CDR2 FQNEAQ (reference sequence). The CDR3 nucleotides are TGTGCCAGCAGCTCCGCCGGGGGTACTGAGCAGTTCTTC. Translated, it gives CASSSAGGTEQFF. Complete variable domain (other parts from reference TRBV7-9 and TRBJ2-1): DTGVSQNPRHKITKRGQNVTFRCDPISEHNRLYWYRQTLGQGPEFLTYFQNEAQLEKSRLLSDRFSAERPKGSFSTLEIQRTEQGDSAMYLCASSSAGGTEQFFGPGTRLTVL.

The chain carries TRBV2 and TRBJ2-1, with 7 bases fitting TRBD1. This CDR3 is 12 amino acids long. V was pared by 7 bases and J by 7 bases, with 4 bases of the junction left unmatched. CDR1 and CDR2 from the germline V gene are SNHLY and FYNNEI. The CDR3: CASKGRGNEQFF. CDR3 bases: TGTGCCAGCAAGGGCAGGGGGAATGAGCAGTTCTTC.

This clonotype came up many times. The chain has TRBV5-1 and TRBJ1-3, with D unresolved. CDR1 is SGHRS, CDR2 YFSETQ, per germline. The CDR3 runs to 15 residues. Trimming cost V 0 bases and J 0 bases, with 7 bases left between them. CDR3 sequence reads: CASSLELNSGNTIYF. CDR3 sequence (DNA): TGCGCCAGCAGCTTGGAACTCAACTCTGGAAACACCATATATTTT.

This chain uses TRBV24-1 with TRBJ2-3, with D maybe TRBD2 (6 bases). Deletions cut 4 bases from V and 6 bases from J, with 13 bases between. The CDR3 totals 14 residues. The germline V gene encodes CDR1 KGHDR and CDR2 SFDVKD. The CDR3 region is CATSEGGKSDTQYF. The DNA for the CDR3 is TGTGCCACCAGTGAGGGGGGAAAAAGTGATACGCAGTATTTT.

This clonotype has ten or more counts. The chain employs TRBV12-3 or TRBV12-4 and TRBJ2-3; 8 nucleotides match TRBD2. The CDR3 length is 16 residues. J gave up 2 bases and V 2 bases, and 6 bases lay outside the gene matches. CDR3 coding DNA: TGTGCCAGCAGTTTACGGATAGCGGGGCCCACAGATACGCAGTATTTT. Translated, it gives CASSLRIAGPTDTQYF.

This clonotype was picked up many times. The chain combines TRBV19 with TRBJ1-5; 8 bases line up with TRBD1. V lost 5 bases, J lost 4 bases, and 4 bases stayed unmatched. The germline V gene encodes CDR1 LNHDA and CDR2 SQIVND (reference sequence). The CDR3 loop spans 14 amino acids. CDR3 sequence reads: CASSRDRFNQPQHF. The CDR3, as DNA: TGTGCCAGTAGTCGGGACAGGTTTAATCAGCCCCAGCATTTT.

The V and J genes are TRBV24-1 and TRBJ2-7; D remains unclear. This CDR3 has 16 residues. V was pared by 5 bases and J by 0 bases, with 16 bases between. CDR1 KGHDR and CDR2 SFDVKD come from the germline V gene. This CDR3 reads CATSGDQPRSSYEQYF. The CDR3 bases are TGTGCCACCAGTGGGGATCAACCCAGAAGCTCCTACGAGCAGTACTTC.

The chain couples TRBV5-6 to TRBJ2-2, with D unresolved. V dropped 7 bases and J dropped 4 bases, with 14 bases sitting between them. The CDR3 length is 14 residues. CDR1 is SGHDT and CDR2 is YYEEEE in the germline V gene. The CDR3 sequence is CASWESALTGELFF. The CDR3 coding sequence is TGTGCCAGCTGGGAAAGTGCTCTCACCGGGGAGCTGTTTTTT.

This clonotype was picked up a small number of times. V is TRBV12-3 or TRBV12-4 and J is TRBJ1-1; 7 bases line up with TRBD1. CDR3 length: 16 amino acids. Unmatched junction bases numbered 9, after V lost 5 bases and J lost 0 bases. CDR3 residues: CASSPTLTGMNTEAFF. As DNA, the CDR3 is TGTGCCAGCAGTCCAACCCTGACAGGGATGAACACTGAAGCTTTCTTT.